This T cell receptor beta chain was recovered during a study of T cell responses to AZD1222 COVID-19 vaccine. Across the whole study: Recipients boosted at about 4 weeks or about 12 weeks are pooled. General study results and limits: Reportedly, close to half of spike-specific TCRs are directed against unmutated variant regions. Seropositive status at baseline applied to only six AZD1222 recipients.

This clone occurred once. No antigen is known for it. CDR3 length: 17 residues. The V gene's germline CDR1 is MNHEY and CDR2 SMNVEV (reference sequence). The trim removed 5 bases at V and 1 base at J, leaving 13 bases unmatched. The assay was immunoSEQ multiplex PCR, and TCRdb's table has in-frame clones only and misses some. This table has 100,000 to 150,000 clones, roughly 88% appearing once. The sample consisted of peripheral blood, taken on day 0 of AZD1222 vaccination. This TCR was sampled from an adult in good health. V and J are TRBV27 and TRBJ1-2; 7 bases are shared with TRBD1. The CDR3 sequence: CASSAGIGQVNNYGYTF. The CDR3 DNA is TGTGCCAGCAGTGCTGGAATTGGACAGGTTAATAACTATGGCTACACCTTC.